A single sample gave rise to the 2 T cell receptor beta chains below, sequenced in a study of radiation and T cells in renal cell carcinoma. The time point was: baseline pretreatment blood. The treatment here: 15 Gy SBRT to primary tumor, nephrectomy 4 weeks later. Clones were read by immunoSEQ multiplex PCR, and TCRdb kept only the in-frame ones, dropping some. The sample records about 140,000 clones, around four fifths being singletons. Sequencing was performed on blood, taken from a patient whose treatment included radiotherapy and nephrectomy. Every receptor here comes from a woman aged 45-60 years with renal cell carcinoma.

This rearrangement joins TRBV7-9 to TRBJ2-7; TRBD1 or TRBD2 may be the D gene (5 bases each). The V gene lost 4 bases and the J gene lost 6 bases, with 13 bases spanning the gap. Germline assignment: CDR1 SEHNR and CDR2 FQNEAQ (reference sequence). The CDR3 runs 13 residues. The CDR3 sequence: CASSSGPAVEQYF. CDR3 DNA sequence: TGTGCCAGCAGCTCGGGACCCGCCGTCGAGCAGTACTTC.

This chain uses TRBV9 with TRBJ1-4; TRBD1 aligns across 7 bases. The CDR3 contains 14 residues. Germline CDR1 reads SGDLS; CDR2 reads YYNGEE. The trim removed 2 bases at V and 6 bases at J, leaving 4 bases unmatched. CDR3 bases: TGTGCCAGCAGCGTGGGACAGACGGATGAAAAACTGTTTTTT. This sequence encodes CASSVGQTDEKLFF.